The clone carrying this TCR beta chain was seen more than once but under ten times. Antigen specificity is unknown. Assay used: immunoSEQ multiplex PCR; TCRdb lists only in-frame clones, some missing. The sample lists about 29,000 clones, over 65% occurring once. Germline V gene sequence: CDR1 SGHTA, CDR2 FQGNSA. Deletions cut 5 bases from V and 7 bases from J, with 9 bases between. The CDR3 covers 13 residues. This specimen belongs to a study of CD4 T cells in relation to SARS-CoV-2 and coronaviruses. Before the COVID-19 pandemic, during about 2010-2018, CD4+ T cells were taken from unexposed donors. Isolation of CD4+ T cells took place after less than 13 days in culture.

The sequence derives from a human donor in good health. V gene TRBV7-2 combines with J gene TRBJ1-6; D uncertain. Sequencing input: CD4+ T cells from PBMCs, cultured in vitro. The CDR3 bases are TGTGCCAGCAGCGGAGGACGGAATTCACCCCTCCACTTT. Translating it yields CASSGGRNSPLHF.